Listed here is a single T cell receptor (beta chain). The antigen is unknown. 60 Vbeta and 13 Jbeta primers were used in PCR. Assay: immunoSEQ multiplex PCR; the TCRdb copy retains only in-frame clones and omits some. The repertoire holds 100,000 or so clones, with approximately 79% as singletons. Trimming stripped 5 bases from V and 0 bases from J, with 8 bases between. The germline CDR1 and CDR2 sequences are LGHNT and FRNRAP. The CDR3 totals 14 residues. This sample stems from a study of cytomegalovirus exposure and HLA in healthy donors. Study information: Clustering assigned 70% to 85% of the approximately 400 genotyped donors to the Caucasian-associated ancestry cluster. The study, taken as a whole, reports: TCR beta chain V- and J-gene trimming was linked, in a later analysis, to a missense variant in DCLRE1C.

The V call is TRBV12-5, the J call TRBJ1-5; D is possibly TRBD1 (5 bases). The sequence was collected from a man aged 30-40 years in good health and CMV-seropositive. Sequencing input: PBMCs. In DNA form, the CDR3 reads TGTGCTAGTGGTCGACAGCTTAGCAATCAGCCCCAGCATTTT. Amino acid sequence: CASGRQLSNQPQHF.